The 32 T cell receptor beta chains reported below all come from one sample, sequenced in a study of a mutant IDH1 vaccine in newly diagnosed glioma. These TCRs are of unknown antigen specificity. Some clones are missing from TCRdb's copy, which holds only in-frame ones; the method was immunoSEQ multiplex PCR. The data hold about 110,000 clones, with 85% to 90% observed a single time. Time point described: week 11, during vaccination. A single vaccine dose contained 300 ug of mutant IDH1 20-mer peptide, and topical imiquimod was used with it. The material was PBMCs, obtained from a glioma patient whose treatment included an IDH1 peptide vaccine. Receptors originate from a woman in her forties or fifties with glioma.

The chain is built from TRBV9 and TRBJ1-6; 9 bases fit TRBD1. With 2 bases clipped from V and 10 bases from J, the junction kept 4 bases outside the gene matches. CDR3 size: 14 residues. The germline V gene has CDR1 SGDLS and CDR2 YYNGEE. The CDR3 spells CASSVGTGTSPLHF. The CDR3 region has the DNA TGTGCCAGCAGCGTGGGGACAGGGACGTCACCCCTCCACTTT.

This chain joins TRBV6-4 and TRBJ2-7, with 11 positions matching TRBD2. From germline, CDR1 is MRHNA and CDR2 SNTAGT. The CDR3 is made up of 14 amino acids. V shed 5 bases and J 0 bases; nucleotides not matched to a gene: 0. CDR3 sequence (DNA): TGTGCCAGCAGTACTAGCGGGAGCTCCTACGAGCAGTACTTC. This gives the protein CASSTSGSSYEQYF.

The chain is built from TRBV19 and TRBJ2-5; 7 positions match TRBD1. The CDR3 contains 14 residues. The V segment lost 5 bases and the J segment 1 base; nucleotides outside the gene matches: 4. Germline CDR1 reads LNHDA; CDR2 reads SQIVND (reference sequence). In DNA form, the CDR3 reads TGTGCCAGTAGTCCACGACAGGGCCAAGAGACCCAGTACTTC. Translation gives CASSPRQGQETQYF.

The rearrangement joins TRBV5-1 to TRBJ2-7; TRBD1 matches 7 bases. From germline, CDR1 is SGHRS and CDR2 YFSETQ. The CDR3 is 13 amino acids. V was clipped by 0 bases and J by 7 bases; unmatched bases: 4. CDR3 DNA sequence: TGCGCCAGCAGCTTGGGGGACAGCCTGGAGCAGTACTTC. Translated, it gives CASSLGDSLEQYF.

The CDR3 DNA reads as TGCAGCGTTGGGAGTCGGCAGGGGGCCACAGATACGCAGTATTTT. Translated: CSVGSRQGATDTQYF. V is TRBV29-1 and J is TRBJ2-3, with 8 nucleotides matching TRBD1. Germline lookup yields CDR1 SQVTM and CDR2 ANQGSEA. After removal of 4 bases from V and 2 bases from J, the junction contained 8 bases not matched to a gene. This CDR3 region has 15 residues.

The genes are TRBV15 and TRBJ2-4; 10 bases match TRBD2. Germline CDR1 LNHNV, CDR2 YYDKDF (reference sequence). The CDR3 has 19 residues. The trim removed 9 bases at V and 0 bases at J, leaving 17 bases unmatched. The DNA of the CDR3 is TGTGCCACACCCGCTAGCGGGAGCTGTGAGAGAAGAGCCAAAAACATTCAGTACTTC. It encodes CATPASGSCERRAKNIQYF.

The CDR3, as DNA: TGCAGCGTTGAAGATCCCCAGGCGGCCTACGAGCAGTACTTC. Translated: CSVEDPQAAYEQYF. The chain employs TRBV29-1 and TRBJ2-7; unclear D gene. V was cut by 0 bases and J by 2 bases, with 11 bases left in between. CDR3 length: 14 residues. CDR1 and CDR2 from the germline V gene are SQVTM and ANQGSEA.

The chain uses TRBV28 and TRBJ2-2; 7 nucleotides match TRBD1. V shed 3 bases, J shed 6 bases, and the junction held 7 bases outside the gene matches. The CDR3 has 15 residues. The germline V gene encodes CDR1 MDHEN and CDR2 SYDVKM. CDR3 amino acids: CASSFLDRDAGELFF. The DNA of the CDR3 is TGTGCCAGCAGTTTTTTAGACAGGGATGCCGGGGAGCTGTTTTTT.

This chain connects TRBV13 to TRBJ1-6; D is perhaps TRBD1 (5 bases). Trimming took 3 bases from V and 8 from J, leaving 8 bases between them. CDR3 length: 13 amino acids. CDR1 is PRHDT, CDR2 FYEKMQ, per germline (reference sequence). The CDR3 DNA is TGTGCCAGCAGCTTGGAAGGGGATTCACCCCTCCACTTT. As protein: CASSLEGDSPLHF.

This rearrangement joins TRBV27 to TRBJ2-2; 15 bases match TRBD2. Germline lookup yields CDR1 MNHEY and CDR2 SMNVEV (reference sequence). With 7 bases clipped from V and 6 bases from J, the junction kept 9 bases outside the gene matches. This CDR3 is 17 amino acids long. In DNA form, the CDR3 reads TGTGCCAGCACACCTACGGGACTAGCGGGAGGACCCGGGGAGCTGTTTTTT. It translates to CASTPTGLAGGPGELFF.

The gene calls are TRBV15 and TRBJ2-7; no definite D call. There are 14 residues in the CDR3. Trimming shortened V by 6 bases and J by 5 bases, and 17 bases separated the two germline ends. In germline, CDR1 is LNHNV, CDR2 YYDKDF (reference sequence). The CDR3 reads CATRGVSSLHEQYF. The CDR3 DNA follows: TGTGCCACCAGAGGAGTATCTTCTCTCCACGAGCAGTACTTC.

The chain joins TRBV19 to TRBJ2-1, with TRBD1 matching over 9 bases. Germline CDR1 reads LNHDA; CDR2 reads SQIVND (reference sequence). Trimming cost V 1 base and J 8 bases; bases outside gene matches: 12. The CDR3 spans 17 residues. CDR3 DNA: TGTGCCAGTAGTATAGCGGGACAGGGTGTCGGGTGGGATGAGCAGTTCTTC. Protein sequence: CASSIAGQGVGWDEQFF.

In DNA form, the CDR3 reads TGTGCCTGGACCACCGGGACAGGCTCGGGGAACACCATATATTTT. Residues: CAWTTGTGSGNTIYF. The V and J genes are TRBV30 and TRBJ1-3, with TRBD1 identical over 8 bases. The J segment lost 7 bases and the V segment lost 4 bases, leaving 12 bases of the junction unmatched. This CDR3 is built from 15 residues. CDR1 and CDR2 from the germline V gene are GTSNPN and SVGIG (reference sequence).

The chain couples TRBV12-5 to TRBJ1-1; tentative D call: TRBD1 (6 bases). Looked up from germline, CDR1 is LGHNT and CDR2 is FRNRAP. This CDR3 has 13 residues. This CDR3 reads CASQGSANTEAFF. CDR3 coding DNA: TGTGCCTCCCAGGGGTCGGCGAACACTGAAGCTTTCTTT.

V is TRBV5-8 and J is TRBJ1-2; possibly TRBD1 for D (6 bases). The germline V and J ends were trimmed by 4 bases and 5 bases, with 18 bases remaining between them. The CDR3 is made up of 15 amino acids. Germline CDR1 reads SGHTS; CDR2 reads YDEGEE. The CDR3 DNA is TGTGCCAGCAGCCCGAATGGGGGGGCGCGATATGGCTACACCTTC. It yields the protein CASSPNGGARYGYTF.

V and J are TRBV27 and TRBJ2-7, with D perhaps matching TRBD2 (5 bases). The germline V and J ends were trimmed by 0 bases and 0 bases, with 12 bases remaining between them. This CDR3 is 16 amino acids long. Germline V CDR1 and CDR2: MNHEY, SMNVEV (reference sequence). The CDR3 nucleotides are TGTGCCAGCAGTTTATCGATAGCGTGGAGCTCCTACGAGCAGTACTTC. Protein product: CASSLSIAWSSYEQYF.

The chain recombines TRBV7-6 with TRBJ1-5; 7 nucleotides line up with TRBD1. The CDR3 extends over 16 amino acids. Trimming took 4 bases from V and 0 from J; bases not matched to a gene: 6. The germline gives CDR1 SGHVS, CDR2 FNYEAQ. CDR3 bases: TGTGCCAGCAGCTCGGGACAGCCTTATAGCAATCAGCCCCAGCATTTT. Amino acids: CASSSGQPYSNQPQHF.

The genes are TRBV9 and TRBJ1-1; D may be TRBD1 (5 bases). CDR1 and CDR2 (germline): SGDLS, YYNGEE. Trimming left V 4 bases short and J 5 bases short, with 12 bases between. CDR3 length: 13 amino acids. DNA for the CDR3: TGTGCCAGCAGCACCGGCCCAGGGACTGAAGCTTTCTTT. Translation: CASSTGPGTEAFF. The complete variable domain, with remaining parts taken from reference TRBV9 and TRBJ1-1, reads DSGVTQTPKHLITATGQRVTLRCSPRSGDLSVYWYQQSLDQGLQFLIQYYNGEERAKGNILERFSAQQFPDLHSELNLSSLELGDSALYFCASSTGPGTEAFFGQGTRLTVV.

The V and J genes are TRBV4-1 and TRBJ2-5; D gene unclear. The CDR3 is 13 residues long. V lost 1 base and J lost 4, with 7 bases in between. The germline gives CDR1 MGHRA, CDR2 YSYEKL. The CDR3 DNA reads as TGCGCCAGCAGCCAAGCAATAAGAGAGACCCAGTACTTC. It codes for CASSQAIRETQYF.

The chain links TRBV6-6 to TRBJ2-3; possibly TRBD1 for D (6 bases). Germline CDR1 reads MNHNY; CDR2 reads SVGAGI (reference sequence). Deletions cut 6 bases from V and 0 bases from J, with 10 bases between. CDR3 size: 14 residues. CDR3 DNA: TGTGCCAGCAGGTCGGGACATAGCACAGATACGCAGTATTTT. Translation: CASRSGHSTDTQYF.

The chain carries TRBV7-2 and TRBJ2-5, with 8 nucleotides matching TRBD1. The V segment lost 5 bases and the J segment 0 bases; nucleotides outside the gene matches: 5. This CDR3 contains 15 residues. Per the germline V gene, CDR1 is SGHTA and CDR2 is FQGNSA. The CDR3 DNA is TGTGCCAGCAGCAGACAGGGGACGTACCAAGAGACCCAGTACTTC. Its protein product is CASSRQGTYQETQYF.

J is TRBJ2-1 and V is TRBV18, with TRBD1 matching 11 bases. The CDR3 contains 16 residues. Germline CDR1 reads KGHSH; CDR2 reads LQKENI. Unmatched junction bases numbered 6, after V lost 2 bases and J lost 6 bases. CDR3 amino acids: CASSPDEGQGVNEQFF. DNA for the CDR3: TGTGCCAGCTCACCAGATGAGGGACAGGGGGTCAATGAGCAGTTCTTC.

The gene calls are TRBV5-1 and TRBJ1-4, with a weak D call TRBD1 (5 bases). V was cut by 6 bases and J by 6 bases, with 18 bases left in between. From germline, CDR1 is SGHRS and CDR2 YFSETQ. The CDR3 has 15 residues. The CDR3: CASKWVWGADEKLFF. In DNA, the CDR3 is TGCGCCAGCAAATGGGTCTGGGGCGCAGATGAAAAACTGTTTTTT.

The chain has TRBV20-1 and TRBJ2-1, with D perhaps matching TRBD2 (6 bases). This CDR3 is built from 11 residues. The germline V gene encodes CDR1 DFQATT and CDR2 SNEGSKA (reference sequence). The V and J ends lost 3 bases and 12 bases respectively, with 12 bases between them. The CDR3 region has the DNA TGCAGTGCTAGCCGCCGGGAGACGCAGTTCTTC. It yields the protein CSASRRETQFF.

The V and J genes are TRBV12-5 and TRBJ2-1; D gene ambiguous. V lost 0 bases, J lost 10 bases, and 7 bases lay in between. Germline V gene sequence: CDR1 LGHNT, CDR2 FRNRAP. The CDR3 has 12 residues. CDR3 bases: TGTGCTAGTGGTTTGGTTCGTGGGGAGCAGTTCTTC. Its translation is CASGLVRGEQFF.

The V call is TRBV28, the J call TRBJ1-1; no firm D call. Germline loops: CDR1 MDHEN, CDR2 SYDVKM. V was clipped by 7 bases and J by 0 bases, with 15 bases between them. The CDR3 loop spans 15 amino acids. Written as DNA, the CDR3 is TGTGCCAGCACCGCCACAGACCGACTGAACACTGAAGCTTTCTTT. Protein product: CASTATDRLNTEAFF.

Here the CDR3 reads CSVGTRSEQFF. The CDR3 DNA follows: TGCAGCGTCGGGACTAGATCTGAGCAGTTCTTC. This chain connects TRBV29-1 to TRBJ2-1, with 8 bases aligning to TRBD2. Germline-derived CDR1 and CDR2 are SQVTM and ANQGSEA. This CDR3 is built from 11 residues. With 6 bases clipped from V and 9 bases from J, the junction kept 4 bases outside the gene matches.

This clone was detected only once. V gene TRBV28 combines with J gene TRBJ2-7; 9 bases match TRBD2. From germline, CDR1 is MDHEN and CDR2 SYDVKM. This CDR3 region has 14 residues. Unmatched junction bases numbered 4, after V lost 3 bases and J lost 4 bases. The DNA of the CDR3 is TGTGCCAGCAGTTTCACGCGGGAGGGGTACGAGCAGTACTTC. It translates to CASSFTREGYEQYF.

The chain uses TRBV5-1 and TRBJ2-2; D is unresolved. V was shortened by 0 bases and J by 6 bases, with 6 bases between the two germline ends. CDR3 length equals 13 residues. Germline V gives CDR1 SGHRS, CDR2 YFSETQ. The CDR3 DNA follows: TGCGCCAGCAGCTTGGGGAGAGCCGGGGAGCTGTTTTTT. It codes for CASSLGRAGELFF. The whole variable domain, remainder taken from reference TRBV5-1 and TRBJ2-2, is KAGVTQTPRYLIKTRGQQVTLSCSPISGHRSVSWYQQTPGQGLQFLFEYFSETQRNKGNFPGRFSGRQFSNSRSEMNVSTLELGDSALYLCASSLGRAGELFFGEGSRLTVL.

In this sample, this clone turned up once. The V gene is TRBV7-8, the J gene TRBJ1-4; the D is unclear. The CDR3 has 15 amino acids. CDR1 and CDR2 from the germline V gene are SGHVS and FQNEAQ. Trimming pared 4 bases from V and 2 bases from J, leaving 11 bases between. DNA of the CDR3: TGTGCCAGCAGCTCCATAACAAAGACTAATGAAAAACTGTTTTTT. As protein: CASSSITKTNEKLFF.

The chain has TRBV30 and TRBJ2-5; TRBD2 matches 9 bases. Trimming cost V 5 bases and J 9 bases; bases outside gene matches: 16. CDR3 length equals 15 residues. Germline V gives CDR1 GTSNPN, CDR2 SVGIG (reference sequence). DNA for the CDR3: TGTGCCTGGCAACCGGCAGCGGGAGGCCTTAGGTCCCAGTACTTC. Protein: CAWQPAAGGLRSQYF.

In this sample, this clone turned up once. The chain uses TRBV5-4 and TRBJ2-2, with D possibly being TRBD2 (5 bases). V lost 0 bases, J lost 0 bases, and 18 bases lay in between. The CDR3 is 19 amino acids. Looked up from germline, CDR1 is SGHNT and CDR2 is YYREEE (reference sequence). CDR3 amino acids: CASSLAVGGYSANTGELFF. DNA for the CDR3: TGTGCCAGCAGCTTGGCGGTCGGAGGCTATTCCGCGAACACCGGGGAGCTGTTTTTT.